A few counts support the clone carrying this TCR delta chain. Its antigen is unidentified. Extracted RNA was reverse transcribed into cDNA. Multiplex PCR used pooled V-gene forward primers and a constant-region reverse primer to amplify CDR3s. TCRdb called clones anew from the multiplex PCR reads with CATT. This sample has tens of thousands of delta-chain clones; roughly 16% occur once, and the top ten carry approximately 0.4%. The data originate from a study of Vδ1+ human thymocytes. Losses at the gene ends were 0 bases for V and 9 bases for J; bases not matched to a gene: 14. Germline V gene data show CDR1 as TSWWSYY and CDR2 as QGS. This CDR3 spans 17 amino acids. Study-wide results and limits: Highly polyclonal TRG and TRD repertoires with Gaussian CDR3 length distributions appeared in thymus. Thymic delta-chain repertoires held roughly 20% Vdelta2 sequences and few Vdelta3, despite high sort purity. TRG sequences recurred across donors, whereas TRD sequences stayed essentially private.

The sequenced material came from Vdelta1+ gamma-delta thymocytes from the thymus. The subset here: FACS-sorted CD3+ TCRalphabeta- TCRVdelta1+ TCRVdelta2- thymocytes. The chain recombines TRDV1 with TRDJ1; TRDD3 agrees at 9 bases. This TCR came from a girl less than two years old who had congenital heart surgery. The CDR3 sequence: CALGELPLGIRPDELIF. As DNA, the CDR3 is TGTGCTCTTGGGGAACTCCCACTGGGGATACGTCCAGACGAACTCATCTTT.